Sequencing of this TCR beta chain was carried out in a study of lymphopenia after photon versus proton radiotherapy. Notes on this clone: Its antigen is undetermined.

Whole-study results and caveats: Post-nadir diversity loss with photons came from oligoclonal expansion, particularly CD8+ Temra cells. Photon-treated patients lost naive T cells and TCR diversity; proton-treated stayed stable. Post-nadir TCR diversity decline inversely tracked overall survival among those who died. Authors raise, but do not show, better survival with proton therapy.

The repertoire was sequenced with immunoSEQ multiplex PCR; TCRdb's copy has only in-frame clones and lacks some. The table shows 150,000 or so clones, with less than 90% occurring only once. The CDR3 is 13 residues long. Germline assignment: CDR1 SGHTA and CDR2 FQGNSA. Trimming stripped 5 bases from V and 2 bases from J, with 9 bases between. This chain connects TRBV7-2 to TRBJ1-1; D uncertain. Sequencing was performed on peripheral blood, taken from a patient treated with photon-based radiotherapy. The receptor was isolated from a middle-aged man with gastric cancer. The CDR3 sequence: CASSLGTNTEAFF. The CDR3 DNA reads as TGTGCCAGCAGCCTGGGCACCAACACTGAAGCTTTCTTT.